This T cell receptor (beta chain) was observed in a study of cytomegalovirus exposure and HLA in healthy donors. Primers for the PCR totalled 60 Vbeta and 13 Jbeta. Sequencing used immunoSEQ multiplex PCR; TCRdb keeps in-frame clones, though not all of them. The data contain about 130,000 clones, roughly 80% of them singletons. This clone was observed once. Trimming took 2 bases from V and 0 from J, leaving 5 bases between them. This CDR3 spans 15 amino acids. Per the germline V gene, CDR1 is SGHTA and CDR2 is FQGNSA. The TCR comes from a man aged 30 to 39 in good health and CMV-seropositive. What was sequenced was PBMCs. The chain carries TRBV7-2 and TRBJ2-6; D ambiguous. For the CDR3, the DNA is TGTGCCAGCAGCTTACGCGACTCTGGGGCCAACGTCCTGACTTTC. It translates to CASSLRDSGANVLTF.